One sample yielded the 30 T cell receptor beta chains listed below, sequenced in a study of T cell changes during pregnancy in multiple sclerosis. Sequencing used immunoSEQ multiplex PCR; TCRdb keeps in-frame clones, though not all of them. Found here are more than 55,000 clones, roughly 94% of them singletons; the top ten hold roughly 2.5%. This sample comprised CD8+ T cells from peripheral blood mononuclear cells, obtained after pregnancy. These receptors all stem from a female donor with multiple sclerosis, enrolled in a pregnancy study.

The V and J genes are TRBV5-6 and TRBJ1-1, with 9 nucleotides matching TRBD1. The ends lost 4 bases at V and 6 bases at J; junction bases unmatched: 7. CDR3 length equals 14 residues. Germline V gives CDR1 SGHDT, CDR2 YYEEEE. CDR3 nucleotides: TGTGCCAGCAGCGTGAGACAGGGGGGGGCTGAAGCTTTCTTT. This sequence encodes CASSVRQGGAEAFF.

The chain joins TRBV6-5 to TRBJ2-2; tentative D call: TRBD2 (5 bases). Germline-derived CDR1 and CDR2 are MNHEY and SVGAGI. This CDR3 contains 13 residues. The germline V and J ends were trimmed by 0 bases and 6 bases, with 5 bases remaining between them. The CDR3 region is CASSYSRAGELFF. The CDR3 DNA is TGTGCCAGCAGTTACTCGAGGGCCGGGGAGCTGTTTTTT.

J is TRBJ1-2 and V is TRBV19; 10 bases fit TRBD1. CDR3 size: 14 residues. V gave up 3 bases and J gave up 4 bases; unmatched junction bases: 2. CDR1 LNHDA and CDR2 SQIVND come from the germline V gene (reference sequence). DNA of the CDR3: TGTGCCAGTAGTATGACAGGGGGCGGCTATGGCTACACCTTC. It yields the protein CASSMTGGGYGYTF.

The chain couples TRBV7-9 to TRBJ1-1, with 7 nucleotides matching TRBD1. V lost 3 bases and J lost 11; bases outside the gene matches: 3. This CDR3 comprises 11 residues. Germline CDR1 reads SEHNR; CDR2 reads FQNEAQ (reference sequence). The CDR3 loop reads CASSLGRGAFF. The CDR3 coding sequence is TGTGCCAGCAGCTTGGGCAGGGGGGCTTTCTTT.

The CDR3 DNA reads as TGTGCCAGCAGTATTCGTACAGGATCCAATCAGCCCCAGCATTTT. The encoded protein is CASSIRTGSNQPQHF. The chain links TRBV27 to TRBJ1-5; TRBD1 might be the D (5 bases). The ends were cut back, 5 bases at V and 3 bases at J, with 14 bases in the middle. CDR1 and CDR2 from the germline V gene are MNHEY and SMNVEV (reference sequence). The CDR3 has 15 amino acids.

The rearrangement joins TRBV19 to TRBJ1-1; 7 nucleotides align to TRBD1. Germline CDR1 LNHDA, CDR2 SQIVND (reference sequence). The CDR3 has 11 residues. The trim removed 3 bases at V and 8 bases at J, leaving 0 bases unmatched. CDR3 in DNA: TGTGCCAGTAGTATGACAGGGGAAGCTTTCTTT. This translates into CASSMTGEAFF.

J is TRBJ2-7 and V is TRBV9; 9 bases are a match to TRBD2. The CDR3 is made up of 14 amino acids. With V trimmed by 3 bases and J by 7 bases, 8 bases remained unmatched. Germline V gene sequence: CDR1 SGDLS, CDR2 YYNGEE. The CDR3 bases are TGTGCCAGCAGCGCCTTAGCGGGAGTGGAGGAGCAGTACTTC. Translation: CASSALAGVEEQYF.

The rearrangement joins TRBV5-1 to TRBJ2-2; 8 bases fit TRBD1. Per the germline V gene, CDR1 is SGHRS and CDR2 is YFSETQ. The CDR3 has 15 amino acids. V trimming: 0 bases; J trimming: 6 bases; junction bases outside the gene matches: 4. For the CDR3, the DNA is TGCGCCAGCAGCTTGGACCCAGGGGGCCCCGGGGAGCTGTTTTTT. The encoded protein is CASSLDPGGPGELFF.

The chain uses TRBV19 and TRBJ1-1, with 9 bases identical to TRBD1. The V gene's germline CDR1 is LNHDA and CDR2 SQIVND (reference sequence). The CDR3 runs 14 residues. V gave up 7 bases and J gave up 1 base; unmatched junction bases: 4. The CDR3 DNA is TGTGCCAGTAAGGTGGGACAGGGGAACACTGAAGCTTTCTTT. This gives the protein CASKVGQGNTEAFF. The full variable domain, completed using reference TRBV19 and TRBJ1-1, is DGGITQSPKYLFRKEGQNVTLSCEQNLNHDAMYWYRQDPGQGLRLIYYSQIVNDFQKGDIAEGYSVSREKKESFPLTVTSAQKNPTAFYLCASKVGQGNTEAFFGQGTRLTVV.

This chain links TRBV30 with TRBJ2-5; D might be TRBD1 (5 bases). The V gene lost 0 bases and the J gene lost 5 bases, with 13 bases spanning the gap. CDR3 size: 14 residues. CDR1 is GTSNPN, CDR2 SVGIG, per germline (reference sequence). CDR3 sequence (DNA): TGTGCCTGGAGTGTAGGAGCAGGGTTGGAGACCCAGTACTTC. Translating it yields CAWSVGAGLETQYF.

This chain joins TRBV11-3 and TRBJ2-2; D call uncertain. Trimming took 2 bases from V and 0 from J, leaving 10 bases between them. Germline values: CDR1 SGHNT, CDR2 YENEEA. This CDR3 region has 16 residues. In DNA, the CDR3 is TGTGCCAGCAGCTTAAGCCTTACGGCGAACACCGGGGAGCTGTTTTTT. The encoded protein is CASSLSLTANTGELFF.

CDR3: CASSDSGTGNQPQHF. In DNA form, the CDR3 reads TGTGCCAGCAGTGACTCCGGGACAGGGAATCAGCCCCAGCATTTT. The chain combines TRBV2 with TRBJ1-5, with 9 bases aligning to TRBD1. Germline CDR1 is SNHLY and CDR2 is FYNNEI. After removal of 3 bases from V and 4 bases from J, the junction contained 4 bases not matched to a gene. The CDR3 runs 15 residues.

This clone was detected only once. The CDR3 DNA follows: TGTGCCAGCTCAGATACAGGGGTCGGAGAGACCCAGTACTTC. It encodes CASSDTGVGETQYF. V usage is TRBV18 and J usage is TRBJ2-5, with 7 bases lining up with TRBD1. Germline V gene lookup returns CDR1 KGHSH and CDR2 LQKENI. The ends lost 5 bases at V and 4 bases at J; junction bases unmatched: 7. This CDR3 region has 14 residues.

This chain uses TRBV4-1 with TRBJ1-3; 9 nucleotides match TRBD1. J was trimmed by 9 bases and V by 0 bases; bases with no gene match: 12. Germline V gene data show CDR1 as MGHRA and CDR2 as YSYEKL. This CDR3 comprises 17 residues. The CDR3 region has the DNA TGCGCCAGCAGCCAAGATGTTGGACAGGGGTTCCCGGGCACCATATATTTT. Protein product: CASSQDVGQGFPGTIYF.

CDR3 nucleotides: TGTGCCAGCATTAGCGGGAGGGCCATAGATACGCAGTATTTT. It translates to CASISGRAIDTQYF. V gene TRBV13 combines with J gene TRBJ2-3, with 11 bases identical to TRBD2. CDR3 length equals 14 residues. V was clipped by 7 bases and J by 5 bases; unmatched bases: 5. In germline, CDR1 is PRHDT, CDR2 FYEKMQ (reference sequence).

CDR3 in amino acids: CASSWTGGYQETQYF. The CDR3 bases are TGTGCCAGCAGCTGGACAGGGGGTTACCAAGAGACCCAGTACTTC. The chain uses TRBV7-9 and TRBJ2-5, with 10 bases fitting TRBD1. This CDR3 spans 15 amino acids. V lost 4 bases to trimming and J lost 0 bases; unmatched junction nucleotides: 2. The germline gives CDR1 SEHNR, CDR2 FQNEAQ (reference sequence).

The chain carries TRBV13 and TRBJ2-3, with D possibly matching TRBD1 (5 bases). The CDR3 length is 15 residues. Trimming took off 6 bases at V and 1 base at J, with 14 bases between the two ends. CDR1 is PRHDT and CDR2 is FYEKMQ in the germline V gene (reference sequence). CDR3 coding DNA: TGTGCCAGCAGTTTCCTGGACACCCGCACAGATACGCAGTATTTT. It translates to CASSFLDTRTDTQYF.

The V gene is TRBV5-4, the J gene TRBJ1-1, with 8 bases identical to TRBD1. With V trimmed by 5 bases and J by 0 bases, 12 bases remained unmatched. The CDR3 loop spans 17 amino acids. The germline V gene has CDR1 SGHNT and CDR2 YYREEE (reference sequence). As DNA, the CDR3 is TGTGCCAGCAGGGGGACAGGCTTACTTCCCATGAACACTGAAGCTTTCTTT. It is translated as CASRGTGLLPMNTEAFF.

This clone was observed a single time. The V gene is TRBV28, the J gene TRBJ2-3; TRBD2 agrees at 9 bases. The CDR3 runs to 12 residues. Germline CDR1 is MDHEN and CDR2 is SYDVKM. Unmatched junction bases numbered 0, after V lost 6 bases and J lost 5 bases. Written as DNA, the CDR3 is TGTGCCAGCAGGACTAGCGGAGATACGCAGTATTTT. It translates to CASRTSGDTQYF.

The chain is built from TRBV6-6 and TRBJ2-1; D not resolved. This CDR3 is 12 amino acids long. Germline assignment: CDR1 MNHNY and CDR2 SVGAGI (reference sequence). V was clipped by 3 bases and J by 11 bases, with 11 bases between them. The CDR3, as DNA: TGTGCCAGCAGTTATGACTTCAGCAAGCAGTTCTTC. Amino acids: CASSYDFSKQFF.

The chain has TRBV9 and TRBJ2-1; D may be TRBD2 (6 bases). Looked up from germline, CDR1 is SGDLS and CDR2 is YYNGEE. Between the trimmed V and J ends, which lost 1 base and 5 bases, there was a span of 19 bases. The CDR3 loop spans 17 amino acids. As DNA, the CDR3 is TGTGCCAGCAGCGTATTCCCCCCGGGACTGCTTAACAATGAGCAGTTCTTC. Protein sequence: CASSVFPPGLLNNEQFF.

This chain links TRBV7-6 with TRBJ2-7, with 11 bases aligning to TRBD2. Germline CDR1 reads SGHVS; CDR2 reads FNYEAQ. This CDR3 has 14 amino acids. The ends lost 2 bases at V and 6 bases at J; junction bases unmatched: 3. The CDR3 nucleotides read TGTGCCAGCAGCTTACTAGCGGGAGGTGGCGAGCAGTACTTC. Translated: CASSLLAGGGEQYF.

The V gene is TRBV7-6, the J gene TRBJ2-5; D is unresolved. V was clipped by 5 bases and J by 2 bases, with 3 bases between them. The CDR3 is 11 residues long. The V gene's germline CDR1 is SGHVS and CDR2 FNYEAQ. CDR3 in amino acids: CASSHQETQYF. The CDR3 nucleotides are TGTGCCAGCAGCCATCAAGAGACCCAGTACTTC.

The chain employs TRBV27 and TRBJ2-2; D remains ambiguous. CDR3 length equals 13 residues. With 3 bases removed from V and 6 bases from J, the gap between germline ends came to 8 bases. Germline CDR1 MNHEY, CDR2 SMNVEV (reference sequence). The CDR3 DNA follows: TGTGCCAGCAGTTTCGCGGTGCCCGGGGAGCTGTTTTTT. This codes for CASSFAVPGELFF.

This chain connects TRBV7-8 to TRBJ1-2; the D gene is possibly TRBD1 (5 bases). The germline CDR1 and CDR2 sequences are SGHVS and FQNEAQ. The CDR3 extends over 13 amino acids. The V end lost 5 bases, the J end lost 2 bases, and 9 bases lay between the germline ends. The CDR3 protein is CASSQTGNYGYTF. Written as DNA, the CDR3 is TGTGCCAGCAGCCAAACAGGCAACTATGGCTACACCTTC.

The CDR3 coding sequence is TGTGCCAGCAGCCCCTGGACAGCTATCAGCTCCTACAATGAGCAGTTCTTC. This codes for CASSPWTAISSYNEQFF. The V gene is TRBV11-2, the J gene TRBJ2-1; a possible D gene is TRBD1 (6 bases). CDR1 is SGHAT and CDR2 is FQNNGV in the germline V gene. The CDR3 has 17 amino acids. V was clipped by 5 bases and J by 0 bases, with 17 bases between them.

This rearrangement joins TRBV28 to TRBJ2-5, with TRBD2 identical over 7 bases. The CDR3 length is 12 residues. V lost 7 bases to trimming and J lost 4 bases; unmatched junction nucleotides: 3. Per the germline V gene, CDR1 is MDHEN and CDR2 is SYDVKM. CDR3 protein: CASTGGTETQYF. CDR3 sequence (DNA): TGTGCCAGCACGGGAGGTACAGAGACCCAGTACTTC.

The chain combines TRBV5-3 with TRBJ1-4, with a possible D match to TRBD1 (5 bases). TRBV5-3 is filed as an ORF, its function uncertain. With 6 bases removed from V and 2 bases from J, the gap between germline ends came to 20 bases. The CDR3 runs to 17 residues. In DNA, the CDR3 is TGTGCCAGAACCGGTGAGCGGGTTGGGGGGACTAATGAAAAACTGTTTTTT. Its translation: CARTGERVGGTNEKLFF.

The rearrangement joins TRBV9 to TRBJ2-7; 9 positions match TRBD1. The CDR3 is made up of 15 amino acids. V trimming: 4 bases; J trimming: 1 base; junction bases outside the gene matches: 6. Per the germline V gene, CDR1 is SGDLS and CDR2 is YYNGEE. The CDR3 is CASSLTGGASYEQYF. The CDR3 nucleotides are TGTGCCAGCAGCCTCACAGGGGGCGCTTCCTACGAGCAGTACTTC.

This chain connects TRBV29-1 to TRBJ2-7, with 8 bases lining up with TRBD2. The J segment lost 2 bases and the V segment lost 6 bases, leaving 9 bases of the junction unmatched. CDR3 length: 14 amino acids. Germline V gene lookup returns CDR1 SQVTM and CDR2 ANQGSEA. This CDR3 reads CSVRGGAATYEQYF. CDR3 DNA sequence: TGCAGCGTCCGGGGGGGGGCAGCAACCTACGAGCAGTACTTC.